This entry lists 18 T cell receptor beta chains sequenced from one sample in a study of vaccination and CD4 T cells after COVID-19. These receptors' targets are unknown. Sequenced with the Oncomine TCR Beta short-read assay was DNA taken from cultured CD4+ T cells. Via MiXCR, TCRdb re-called the PCR reads, giving one row per CDR3 protein. The repertoire includes some 18,000 distinct CDR3 sequences, approximately 50% of them detected once, and about a tenth sits in the top ten. As to treatment: roughly nine-day PBMC culture with coronavirus spike peptide pools or control peptides (ViraFEST assay). The sequences come from CD4+ T cells from blood, cultured in vitro, collected before SARS-CoV-2 vaccination. Receptors originate from a human donor who had recovered from COVID-19.

J is TRBJ2-1 and V is TRBV10-1, with TRBD2 as a possible D gene (6 bases). CDR3 length: 13 amino acids. In germline, CDR1 is WNHNN, CDR2 SYGVQD (reference sequence). V lost 4 bases to trimming and J lost 5 bases, with 9 bases between them. Here the CDR3 reads CASSVGLNNEQFF. CDR3 DNA: TGCGCCAGCAGTGTTGGACTAAACAATGAGCAGTTCTTC.

The chain is built from TRBV30 and TRBJ2-7; D is ambiguous. V lost 2 bases and J lost 6, with 14 bases in between. CDR1 is GTSNPN and CDR2 is SVGIG in the germline V gene (reference sequence). The length of the CDR3 is 13 residues. The CDR3 sequence: CAWSHMGQPEQYF. The CDR3 DNA is TGTGCCTGGAGTCACATGGGCCAACCCGAGCAGTACTTC.

The rearrangement uses TRBV12-3 or TRBV12-4 and TRBJ2-1; 13 nucleotides align to TRBD2. V shed 6 bases and J 5 bases; nucleotides not matched to a gene: 4. The length of the CDR3 is 15 residues. CDR3 sequence (DNA): TGTGCCAGCAGAGCCGGGACTAGCGGGAACAATGAGCAGTTCTTC. It yields the protein CASRAGTSGNNEQFF.

This clonotype came up a few times. The J gene is TRBJ2-3, the V gene TRBV20-1; 8 bases line up with TRBD2. V was pared by 6 bases and J by 6 bases, with 8 bases of the junction left unmatched. The CDR3 extends over 13 amino acids. In germline, CDR1 is DFQATT, CDR2 SNEGSKA (reference sequence). The CDR3 loop is CSASGGRGDTQYF. Here the CDR3 DNA reads TGCAGTGCCTCGGGAGGGCGGGGGGATACGCAGTATTTT.

This chain uses TRBV28 with TRBJ1-2, with 10 nucleotides matching TRBD1. The germline CDR1 and CDR2 sequences are MDHEN and SYDVKM. The length of the CDR3 is 14 residues. The V and J ends lost 5 bases and 4 bases, in that order; junction bases with no gene match: 4. CDR3 region: CASSRQGALYGYTF. The CDR3 nucleotides are TGTGCCAGCAGTCGACAGGGGGCCCTCTATGGCTACACCTTC.

This chain uses TRBV20-1 with TRBJ2-3, with 12 bases fitting TRBD2. Trimming cost V 6 bases and J 4 bases; bases outside gene matches: 11. Germline V gene lookup returns CDR1 DFQATT and CDR2 SNEGSKA (reference sequence). The CDR3 has 16 residues. CDR3 sequence (DNA): TGCAGTGCCGGTCTTACTAGCGGGAGGCTCGCAGATACGCAGTATTTT. This sequence encodes CSAGLTSGRLADTQYF.

The J gene is TRBJ2-7, the V gene TRBV6-1, with unresolved D. The CDR3 length is 11 residues. V was cut by 5 bases and J by 5 bases, with 7 bases left in between. Germline CDR1 and CDR2: MNHNS and SASEGT. CDR3 nucleotides: TGTGCCAGCAGTAACAATGACGAGCAGTACTTC. As protein: CASSNNDEQYF.

The count of this clonotype is one. The chain links TRBV2 to TRBJ2-7; the D is unclear. Trimming stripped 6 bases from V and 1 base from J, with 4 bases between. Looked up from germline, CDR1 is SNHLY and CDR2 is FYNNEI. The CDR3 has 11 amino acids. CDR3 loop: CASRWSYEQYF. For the CDR3, the DNA is TGTGCCAGCAGGTGGTCCTACGAGCAGTACTTC.

As to this clonotype: Its ends do not fully match the called genes, so a read error is possible. V is TRBV5-5 and J is TRBJ1-2; D not certain. This CDR3 has 14 residues. Germline lookup yields CDR1 SGHKS and CDR2 YYEKEE (reference sequence). In DNA form, the CDR3 reads TGTGCCAGCAGGTTGGACCTAGGGATTTATGGCTACACCTTC. Protein: CASRLDLGIYGYTF.

This rearrangement joins TRBV7-2 to TRBJ2-3; the D call may be TRBD1 or TRBD2 (6 bases each). Trimming removed 3 bases from V and 2 bases from J, with 18 bases in between. Looked up from germline, CDR1 is SGHTA and CDR2 is FQGNSA. This CDR3 has 17 residues. DNA for the CDR3: TGTGCCAGCAGCTTCGGAGGGGGGAGAATAAACACAGATACGCAGTATTTT. Encoded protein: CASSFGGGRINTDTQYF. The full variable domain, completed using reference TRBV7-2 and TRBJ2-3, is GAGVSQSPSNKVTEKGKDVELRCDPISGHTALYWYRQSLGQGLEFLIYFQGNSAPDKSGLPSDRFSAERTGGSVSTLTIQRTQQEDSAVYLCASSFGGGRINTDTQYFGPGTRLTVL.

This chain uses TRBV4-1 with TRBJ2-7, with 7 positions matching TRBD2. The V gene end was trimmed by 0 bases and the J gene end by 2 bases; junction bases not matched to a gene: 10. The germline V gene encodes CDR1 MGHRA and CDR2 YSYEKL. The CDR3 runs to 17 residues. CDR3 bases: TGCGCCAGCAGCCAAGATCGGGCGGGAGCGATGGCCTACGAGCAGTACTTC. Its protein product is CASSQDRAGAMAYEQYF.

This chain uses TRBV2 with TRBJ1-5; D not resolved. The CDR3 extends over 14 amino acids. The germline V gene encodes CDR1 SNHLY and CDR2 FYNNEI. The V gene lost 7 bases and the J gene lost 0 bases, with 10 bases spanning the gap. The CDR3 DNA sequence: TGTGCCAGCACCCCAGAGGCTAGCAATCAGCCCCAGCATTTT. It is translated as CASTPEASNQPQHF.

This clonotype was observed a few times. The chain combines TRBV27 with TRBJ1-2; possibly TRBD1 for D (5 bases). Trimming took off 2 bases at V and 7 bases at J, with 17 bases between the two ends. The germline CDR1 and CDR2 sequences are MNHEY and SMNVEV (reference sequence). The CDR3 has 15 amino acids. The CDR3 spells CASSLDHRDHFGYTF. CDR3 DNA: TGTGCCAGCAGTTTAGATCACCGGGACCATTTTGGCTACACCTTC.

The chain has TRBV7-2 and TRBJ1-3; unclear D gene. The V and J ends lost 6 bases and 2 bases respectively, with 14 bases between them. The CDR3 runs to 15 residues. Germline values: CDR1 SGHTA, CDR2 FQGNSA. CDR3 sequence reads: CASRVSREPGNTIYF. The CDR3 DNA reads as TGTGCCAGCAGAGTATCGAGAGAGCCTGGAAACACCATATATTTT.

This sequence joins TRBV15 and TRBJ2-4; either TRBD1 or TRBD2 may fit D (5 bases each). CDR3 length equals 13 residues. Germline lookup yields CDR1 LNHNV and CDR2 YYDKDF (reference sequence). Trimming removed 4 bases at V and 9 bases at J, with 13 bases between. The CDR3 DNA is TGTGCCACCAGCACAAACCGGGACGCCATTCAGTACTTC. It specifies CATSTNRDAIQYF.

This clonotype ranks as medium-sized. This chain connects TRBV28 to TRBJ2-2, with 8 bases aligning to TRBD1. Germline V CDR1 and CDR2: MDHEN, SYDVKM. J was trimmed by 3 bases and V by 4 bases; bases with no gene match: 4. CDR3 length: 15 amino acids. CDR3 sequence: CASSSGQGDTGELFF. CDR3 sequence (DNA): TGTGCCAGCAGTTCTGGACAGGGAGACACCGGGGAGCTGTTTTTT.

CDR3 bases: TGTGCCAGCAAGGGCGGGGGTCGGGAAAAACTGTTTTTT. Translation: CASKGGGREKLFF. J is TRBJ1-4 and V is TRBV6-1, with D possibly matching TRBD1 (5 bases). The germline CDR1 and CDR2 sequences are MNHNS and SASEGT. V was pared by 7 bases and J by 8 bases, with 14 bases between. There are 13 residues in the CDR3.

The sample holds a few counts of this clonotype. The CDR3 is CASSTNPGTSQFNQYF. CDR3 in DNA: TGTGCCAGCAGCACTAACCCCGGGACTTCACAATTCAACCAGTACTTC. The chain carries TRBV11-2 and TRBJ2-5, with TRBD2 as a possible D gene (6 bases). Germline values: CDR1 SGHAT, CDR2 FQNNGV. The V gene lost 5 bases and the J gene lost 10 bases, with 26 bases spanning the gap. The CDR3 is 16 residues long.